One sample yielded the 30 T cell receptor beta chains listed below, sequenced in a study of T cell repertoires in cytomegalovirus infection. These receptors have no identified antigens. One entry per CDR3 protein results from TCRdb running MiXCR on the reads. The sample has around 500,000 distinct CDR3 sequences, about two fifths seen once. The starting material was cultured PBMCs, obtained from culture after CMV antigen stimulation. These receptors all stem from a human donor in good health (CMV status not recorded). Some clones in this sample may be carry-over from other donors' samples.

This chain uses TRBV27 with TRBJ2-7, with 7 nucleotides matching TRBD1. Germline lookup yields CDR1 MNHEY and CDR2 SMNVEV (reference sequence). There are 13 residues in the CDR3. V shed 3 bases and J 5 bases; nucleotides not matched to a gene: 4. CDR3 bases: TGTGCCAGCAGTTTTTTGAGGGGGCACGAGCAGTACTTC. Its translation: CASSFLRGHEQYF.

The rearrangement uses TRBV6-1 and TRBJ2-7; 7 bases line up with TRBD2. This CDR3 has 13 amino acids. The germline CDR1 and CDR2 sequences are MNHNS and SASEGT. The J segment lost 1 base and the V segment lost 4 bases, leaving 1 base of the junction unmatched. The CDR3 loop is CASSGEGSYEQYF. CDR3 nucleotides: TGTGCCAGCAGTGGGGAGGGATCCTACGAGCAGTACTTC.

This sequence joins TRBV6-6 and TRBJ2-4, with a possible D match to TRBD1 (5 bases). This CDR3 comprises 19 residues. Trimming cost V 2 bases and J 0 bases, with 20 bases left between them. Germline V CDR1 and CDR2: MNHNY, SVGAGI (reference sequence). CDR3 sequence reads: CASSYPRDPRTPAKNIQYF. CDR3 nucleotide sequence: TGTGCCAGCAGTTACCCTAGAGACCCTAGGACACCAGCCAAAAACATTCAGTACTTC.

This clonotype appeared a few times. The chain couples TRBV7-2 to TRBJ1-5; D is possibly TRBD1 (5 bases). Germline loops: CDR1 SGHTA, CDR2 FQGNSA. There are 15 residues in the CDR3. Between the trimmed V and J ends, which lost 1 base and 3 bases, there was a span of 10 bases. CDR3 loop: CASSLVGAHNQPQHF. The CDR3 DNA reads TGTGCCAGCAGCTTAGTAGGGGCCCACAATCAGCCCCAGCATTTT.

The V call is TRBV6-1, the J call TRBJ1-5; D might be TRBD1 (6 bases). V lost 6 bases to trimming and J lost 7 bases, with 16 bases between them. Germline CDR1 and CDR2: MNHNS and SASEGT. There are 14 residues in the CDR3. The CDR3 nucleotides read TGTGCCAGCAGATTCACAGGGTCTGGGCAGCCCCAGCATTTT. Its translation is CASRFTGSGQPQHF.

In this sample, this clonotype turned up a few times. CDR3: CASSYPEGVNTEAFF. CDR3 nucleotide sequence: TGTGCCAGCAGTTACCCTGAGGGCGTGAACACTGAAGCTTTCTTT. This sequence joins TRBV6-6 and TRBJ1-1, with D unclear. CDR1 is MNHNY, CDR2 SVGAGI, per germline (reference sequence). This CDR3 has 15 amino acids. V lost 2 bases and J 0 bases, leaving 10 bases between the germline ends.

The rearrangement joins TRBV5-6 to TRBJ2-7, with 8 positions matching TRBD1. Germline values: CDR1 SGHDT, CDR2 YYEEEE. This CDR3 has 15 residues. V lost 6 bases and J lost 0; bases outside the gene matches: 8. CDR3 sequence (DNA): TGTGCCAGCACCAGACAGGGGACGAGCTCCTACGAGCAGTACTTC. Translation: CASTRQGTSSYEQYF.

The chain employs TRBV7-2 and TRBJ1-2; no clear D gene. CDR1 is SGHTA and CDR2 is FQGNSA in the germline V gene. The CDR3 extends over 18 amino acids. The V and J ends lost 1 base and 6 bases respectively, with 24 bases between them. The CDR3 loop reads CASSLGLTVSPRLHGYTF. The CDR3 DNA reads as TGTGCCAGCAGCTTAGGCCTTACAGTTTCCCCAAGACTGCATGGCTACACCTTC. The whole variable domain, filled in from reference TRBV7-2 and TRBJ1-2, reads GAGVSQSPSNKVTEKGKDVELRCDPISGHTALYWYRQSLGQGLEFLIYFQGNSAPDKSGLPSDRFSAERTGGSVSTLTIQRTQQEDSAVYLCASSLGLTVSPRLHGYTFGSGTRLTVV.

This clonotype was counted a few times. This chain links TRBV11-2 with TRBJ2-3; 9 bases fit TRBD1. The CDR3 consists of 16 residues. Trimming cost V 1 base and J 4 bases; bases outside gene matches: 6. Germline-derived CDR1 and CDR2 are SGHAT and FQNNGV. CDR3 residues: CASSLGGTGSSDTQYF. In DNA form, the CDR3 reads TGTGCCAGCAGCTTAGGGGGGACAGGGTCCTCAGATACGCAGTATTTT.

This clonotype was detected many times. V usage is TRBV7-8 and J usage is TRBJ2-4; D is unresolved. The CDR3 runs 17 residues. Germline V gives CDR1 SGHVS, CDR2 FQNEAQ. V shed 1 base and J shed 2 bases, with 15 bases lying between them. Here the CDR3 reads CASSLGRFRVPKNIQYF. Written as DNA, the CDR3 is TGTGCCAGCAGCTTAGGAAGGTTCCGGGTTCCCAAAAACATTCAGTACTTC.

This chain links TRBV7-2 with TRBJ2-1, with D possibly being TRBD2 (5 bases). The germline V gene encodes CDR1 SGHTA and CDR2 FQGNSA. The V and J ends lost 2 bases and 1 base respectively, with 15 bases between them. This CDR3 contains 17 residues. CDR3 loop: CASSLRLALSSYNEQFF. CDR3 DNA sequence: TGTGCCAGCAGCTTAAGGCTAGCCCTATCTTCCTACAATGAGCAGTTCTTC.

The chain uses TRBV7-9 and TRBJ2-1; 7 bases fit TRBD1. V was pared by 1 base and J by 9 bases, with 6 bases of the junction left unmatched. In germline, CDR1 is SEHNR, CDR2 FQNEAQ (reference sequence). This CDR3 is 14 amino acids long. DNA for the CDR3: TGTGCCAGCAGCTTAGGGACAGGCCAGGGTGAGCAGTTCTTC. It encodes CASSLGTGQGEQFF. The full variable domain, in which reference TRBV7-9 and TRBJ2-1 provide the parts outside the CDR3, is DTGVSQNPRHKITKRGQNVTFRCDPISEHNRLYWYRQTLGQGPEFLTYFQNEAQLEKSRLLSDRFSAERPKGSFSTLEIQRTEQGDSAMYLCASSLGTGQGEQFFGPGTRLTVL.

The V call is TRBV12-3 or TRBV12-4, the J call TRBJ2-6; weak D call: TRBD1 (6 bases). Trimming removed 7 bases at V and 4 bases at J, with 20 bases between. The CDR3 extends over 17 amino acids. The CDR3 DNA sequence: TGTGCCAGCACCCTCAGGGGCCCCCTCGGCGGGGCCAACGTCCTGACTTTC. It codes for CASTLRGPLGGANVLTF.

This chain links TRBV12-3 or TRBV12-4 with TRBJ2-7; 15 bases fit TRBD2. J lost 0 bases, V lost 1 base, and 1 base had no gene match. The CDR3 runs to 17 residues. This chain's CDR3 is CASSLVGLAGGSYEQYF. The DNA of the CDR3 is TGTGCCAGCAGTTTAGTGGGACTAGCGGGAGGCTCCTACGAGCAGTACTTC.

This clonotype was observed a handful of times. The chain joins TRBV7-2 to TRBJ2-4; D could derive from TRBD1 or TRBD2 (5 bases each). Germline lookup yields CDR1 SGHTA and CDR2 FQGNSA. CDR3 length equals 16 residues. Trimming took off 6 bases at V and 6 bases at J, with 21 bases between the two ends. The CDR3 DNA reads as TGTGCCAGCAGTTCGGCCCGGGACCTACGCGGAAACATTCAGTACTTC. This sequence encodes CASSSARDLRGNIQYF. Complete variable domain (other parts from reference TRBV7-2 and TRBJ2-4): GAGVSQSPSNKVTEKGKDVELRCDPISGHTALYWYRQSLGQGLEFLIYFQGNSAPDKSGLPSDRFSAERTGGSVSTLTIQRTQQEDSAVYLCASSSARDLRGNIQYFGAGTRLSVL.

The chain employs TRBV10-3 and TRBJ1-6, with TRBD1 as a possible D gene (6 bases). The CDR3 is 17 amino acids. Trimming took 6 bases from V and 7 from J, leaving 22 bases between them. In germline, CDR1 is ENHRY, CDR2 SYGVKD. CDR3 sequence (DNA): TGTGCCATCAGGGGATCTACGGACAGACGTGAGAATTCACCCCTCCACTTT. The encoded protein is CAIRGSTDRRENSPLHF.

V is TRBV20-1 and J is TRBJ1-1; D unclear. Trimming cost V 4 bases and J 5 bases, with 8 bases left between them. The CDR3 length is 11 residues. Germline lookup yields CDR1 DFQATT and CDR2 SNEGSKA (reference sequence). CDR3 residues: CSAKDRTEAFF. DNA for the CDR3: TGCAGTGCTAAGGACCGTACTGAAGCTTTCTTT.

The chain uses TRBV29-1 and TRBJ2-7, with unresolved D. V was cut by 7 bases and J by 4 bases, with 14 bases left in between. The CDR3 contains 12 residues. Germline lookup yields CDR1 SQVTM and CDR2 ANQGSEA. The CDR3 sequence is CSAGPQRYEQYF. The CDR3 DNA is TGCAGCGCCGGACCCCAGCGATACGAGCAGTACTTC.

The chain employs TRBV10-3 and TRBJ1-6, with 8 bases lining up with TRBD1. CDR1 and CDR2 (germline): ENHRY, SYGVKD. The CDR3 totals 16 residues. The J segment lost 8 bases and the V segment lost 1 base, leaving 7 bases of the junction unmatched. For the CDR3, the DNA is TGTGCCATCAGTGAGTACGACAGGGGTGATCATTCACCCCTCCACTTT. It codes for CAISEYDRGDHSPLHF.

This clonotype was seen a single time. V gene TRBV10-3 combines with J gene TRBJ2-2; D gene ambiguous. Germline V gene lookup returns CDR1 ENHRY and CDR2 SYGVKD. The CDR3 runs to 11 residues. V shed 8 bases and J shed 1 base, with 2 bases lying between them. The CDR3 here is CAIRNTGELFF. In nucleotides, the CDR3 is TGTGCCATCCGGAACACCGGGGAGCTGTTTTTT.

The CDR3 bases are TGTGCCAGCAGTTACGACAGGCGGAACACTGAAGCTTTCTTT. Translated: CASSYDRRNTEAFF. The chain couples TRBV6-6 to TRBJ1-1; D possibly corresponds to TRBD1 (6 bases). Germline CDR1 and CDR2: MNHNY and SVGAGI (reference sequence). The CDR3 runs to 14 residues. Trimming pared 2 bases from V and 1 base from J, leaving 8 bases between.

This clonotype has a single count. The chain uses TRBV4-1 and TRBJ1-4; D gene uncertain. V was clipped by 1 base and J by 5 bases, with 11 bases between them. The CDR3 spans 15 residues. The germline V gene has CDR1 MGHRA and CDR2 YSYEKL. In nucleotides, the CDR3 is TGCGCCAGCAGCCAAGCGGTAAGGCAGAATGAAAAACTGTTTTTT. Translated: CASSQAVRQNEKLFF.

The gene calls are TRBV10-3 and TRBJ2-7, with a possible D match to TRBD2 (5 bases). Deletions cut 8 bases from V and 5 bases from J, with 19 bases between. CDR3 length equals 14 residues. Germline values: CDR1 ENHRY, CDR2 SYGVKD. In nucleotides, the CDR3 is TGTGCCATCGACCCCGGAGGTAAGAAGAACGAGCAGTACTTC. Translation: CAIDPGGKKNEQYF.

DNA of the CDR3: TGTGCCAGCAGTCCATACCTAGCGCAAGAGACCCAGTACTTC. Protein sequence: CASSPYLAQETQYF. This chain uses TRBV27 with TRBJ2-5; a possible D gene is TRBD2 (6 bases). CDR1 is MNHEY, CDR2 SMNVEV, per germline (reference sequence). The CDR3 has 14 residues. The V gene lost 5 bases and the J gene lost 2 bases, with 12 bases spanning the gap.

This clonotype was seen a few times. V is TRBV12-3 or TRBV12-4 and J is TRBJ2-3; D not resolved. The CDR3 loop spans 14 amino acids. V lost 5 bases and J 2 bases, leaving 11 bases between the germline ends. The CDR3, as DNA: TGTGCCAGCAGTCCAATTAGAGCCACAGATACGCAGTATTTT. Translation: CASSPIRATDTQYF.

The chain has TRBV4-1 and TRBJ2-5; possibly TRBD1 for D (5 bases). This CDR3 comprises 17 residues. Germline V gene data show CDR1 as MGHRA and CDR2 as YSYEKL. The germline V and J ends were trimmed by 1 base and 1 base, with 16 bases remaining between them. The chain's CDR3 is CASSQVGQGKIQETQYF. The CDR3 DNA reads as TGCGCCAGCAGCCAAGTAGGGCAGGGAAAAATCCAAGAGACCCAGTACTTC.

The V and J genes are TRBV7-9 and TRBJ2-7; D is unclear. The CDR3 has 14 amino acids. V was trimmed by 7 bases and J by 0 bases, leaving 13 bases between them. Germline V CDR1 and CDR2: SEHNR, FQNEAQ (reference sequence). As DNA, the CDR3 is TGTGCCAGCACCCTCGGCGACGTCTCCTACGAGCAGTACTTC. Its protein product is CASTLGDVSYEQYF. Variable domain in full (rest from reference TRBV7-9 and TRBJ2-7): DTGVSQNPRHKITKRGQNVTFRCDPISEHNRLYWYRQTLGQGPEFLTYFQNEAQLEKSRLLSDRFSAERPKGSFSTLEIQRTEQGDSAMYLCASTLGDVSYEQYFGPGTRLTVT.

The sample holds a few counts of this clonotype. CDR3 sequence: CASKKGAGEQYF. The DNA for the CDR3 is TGTGCCAGCAAGAAGGGGGCCGGGGAGCAGTACTTC. V usage is TRBV6-5 and J usage is TRBJ2-7; 7 nucleotides match TRBD1. With V trimmed by 7 bases and J by 7 bases, 7 bases remained unmatched. Germline CDR1 and CDR2: MNHEY and SVGAGI. The CDR3 runs 12 residues.

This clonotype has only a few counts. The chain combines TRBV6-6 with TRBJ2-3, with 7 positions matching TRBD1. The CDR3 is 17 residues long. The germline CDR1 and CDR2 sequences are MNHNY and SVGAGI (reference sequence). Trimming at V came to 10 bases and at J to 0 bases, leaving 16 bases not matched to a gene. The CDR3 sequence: CANLQRAQGPSTDTQYF. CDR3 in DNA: TGTGCCAACCTCCAACGGGCACAGGGGCCTAGCACAGATACGCAGTATTTT.

The CDR3 loop reads CAVKQQGTPGELFF. The CDR3 DNA reads as TGTGCCGTAAAACAACAGGGTACTCCCGGGGAGCTGTTTTTT. This chain uses TRBV7-6 with TRBJ2-2, with D possibly TRBD1 on 6 matching bases. This CDR3 is 14 amino acids long. Germline V lookup: CDR1 SGHVS, CDR2 FNYEAQ. V lost 11 bases to trimming and J lost 6 bases, with 19 bases between them.